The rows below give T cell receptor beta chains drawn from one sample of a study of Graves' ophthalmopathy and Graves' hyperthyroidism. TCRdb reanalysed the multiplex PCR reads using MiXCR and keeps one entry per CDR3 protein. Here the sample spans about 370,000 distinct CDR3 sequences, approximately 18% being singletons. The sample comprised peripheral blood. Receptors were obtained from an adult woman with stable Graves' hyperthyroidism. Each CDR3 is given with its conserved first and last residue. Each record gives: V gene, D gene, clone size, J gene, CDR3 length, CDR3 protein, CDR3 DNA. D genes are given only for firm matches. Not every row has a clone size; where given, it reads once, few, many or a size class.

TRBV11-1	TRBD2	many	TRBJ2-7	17	CASSRNPHSGRDHEQYF	TGTGCCAGCAGCAGAAACCCTCATAGCGGGAGGGACCACGAGCAGTACTTC
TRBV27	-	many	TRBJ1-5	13	CASSGNYNQPQHF	TGTGCCAGCAGTGGAAATTATAATCAGCCCCAGCATTTT
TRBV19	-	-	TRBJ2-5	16	CASSISSGNLRQTQYF	TGTGCCAGTAGTATATCGTCAGGAAACCTCAGGCAGACCCAGTACTTC
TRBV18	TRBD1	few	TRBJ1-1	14	CASSPTGTGAEAFF	TGTGCCAGCTCACCGACCGGGACAGGGGCTGAAGCTTTCTTT
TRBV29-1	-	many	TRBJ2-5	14	CSVILVGVMETQYF	TGCAGCGTTATCCTAGTGGGGGTCATGGAGACCCAGTACTTC
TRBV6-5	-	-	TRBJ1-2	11	CASSQSIGYTF	TGTGCCAGCAGTCAGTCGATTGGCTACACCTTC
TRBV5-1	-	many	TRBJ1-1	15	CASSLQAVSNTEAFF	TGCGCCAGCAGCTTGCAGGCAGTATCCAACACTGAAGCTTTCTTT
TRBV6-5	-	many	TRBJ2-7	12	CASKGGLPEQYF	TGTGCCAGCAAGGGTGGGCTTCCCGAGCAGTACTTC
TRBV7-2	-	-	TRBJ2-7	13	CASSLGGGYEQCF	TGTGCCAGCAGCTTGGGAGGGGGCTACGAGCAGTGCTTC
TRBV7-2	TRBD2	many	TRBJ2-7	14	CASSFERESYEQYF	TGTGCCAGCAGCTTTGAGCGGGAATCCTACGAGCAGTACTTC
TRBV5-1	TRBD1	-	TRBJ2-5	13	CASSTGDQETQYF	TGCGCCAGCTCGACAGGGGACCAAGAGACCCAGTACTTC
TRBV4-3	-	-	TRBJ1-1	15	CASSRDQGINTEAFF	TGCGCCAGCAGCCGAGACCAGGGGATCAACACTGAAGCTTTCTTT
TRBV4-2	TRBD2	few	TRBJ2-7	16	CASSQPRWREPYEQYF	TGTGCCAGCAGCCAACCCCGTTGGCGGGAGCCCTACGAGCAGTACTTC
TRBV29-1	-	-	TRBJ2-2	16	CSVEEARGPNTGELFF	TGCAGCGTTGAAGAGGCGAGGGGCCCTAACACCGGGGAGCTGTTTTTT
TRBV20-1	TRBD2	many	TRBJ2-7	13	CSAWTSGSYEQYF	TGCAGTGCCTGGACTAGCGGTTCCTACGAGCAGTACTTC
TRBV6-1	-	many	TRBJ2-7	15	CASSEIYSTSYEQYF	TGTGCCAGCAGTGAAATCTACAGTACCTCCTACGAGCAGTACTTC
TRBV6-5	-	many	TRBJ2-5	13	CASSYSRAETQYF	TGTGCCAGCAGTTACTCGCGTGCAGAGACCCAGTACTTC
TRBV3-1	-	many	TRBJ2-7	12	CASSVDRTEQYF	TGTGCCAGCAGCGTGGACCGAACAGAGCAGTACTTC
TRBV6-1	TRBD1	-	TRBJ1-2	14	CASSEGTGVYGYTF	TGTGCCAGCAGTGAAGGGACAGGGGTCTATGGCTACACCTTC
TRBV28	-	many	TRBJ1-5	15	CASSSIGGEHQPQHF	TGTGCCAGCAGTTCGATCGGAGGGGAACATCAGCCCCAGCATTTT
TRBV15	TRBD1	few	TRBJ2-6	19	CATSRDVYRGNSGANVLTF	TGTGCCACCAGCAGAGATGTGTACAGGGGAAATTCGGGGGCCAACGTCCTGACTTTC
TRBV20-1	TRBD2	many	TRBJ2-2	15	CSARGAGRYTGELFF	TGCAGTGCTAGGGGAGCGGGACGCTACACCGGGGAGCTGTTTTTT